The 18 T cell receptor beta chains in this list originate from one sample, sequenced in a study of blood T cell repertoires in COVID-19. Profiling relied on immunoSEQ multiplex PCR, and the TCRdb table lists in-frame clones only, not all of them. The repertoire holds roughly 300,000 clones, with less than 90% as singletons. Sequenced: peripheral blood. These TCRs come from a woman aged 25 to 39 with COVID-19, enrolled during active disease.

This chain connects TRBV6-5 to TRBJ2-2, with TRBD2 as a possible D gene (7 bases). Trimming took off 6 bases at V and 3 bases at J, with 11 bases between the two ends. The CDR3 has 14 amino acids. Germline V gene lookup returns CDR1 MNHEY and CDR2 SVGAGI. The CDR3 loop reads CASRGGADTGELFF. CDR3 sequence (DNA): TGTGCCAGCAGGGGGGGGGCCGACACCGGGGAGCTGTTTTTT.

The rearrangement joins TRBV2 to TRBJ1-4, with D perhaps matching TRBD1 (5 bases). V lost 7 bases and J lost 5, with 17 bases in between. The germline gives CDR1 SNHLY, CDR2 FYNNEI. The CDR3 consists of 15 residues. In DNA form, the CDR3 reads TGTGCCAGCACCCCCTCTGGGGCTGGGAATGAAAAACTGTTTTTT. It translates to CASTPSGAGNEKLFF.

This clone was seen just once. The J gene is TRBJ1-2, the V gene TRBV6-5; the D gene is possibly TRBD1 (6 bases). This CDR3 has 14 residues. Germline CDR1 MNHEY, CDR2 SVGAGI. Trimming took 0 bases from V and 2 from J, leaving 7 bases between them. The CDR3: CASSYSRGNYGYTF. DNA of the CDR3: TGTGCCAGCAGTTACTCCAGGGGCAACTATGGCTACACCTTC.

J is TRBJ2-7 and V is TRBV6-5; D unresolved. The CDR3 runs to 16 residues. The germline V and J ends were trimmed by 0 bases and 2 bases, with 14 bases remaining between them. Per germline, CDR1 MNHEY and CDR2 SVGAGI. The CDR3 nucleotides are TGTGCCAGCAGTTACTCGATGGCACCCAATCCCTACGAGCAGTACTTC. It is translated as CASSYSMAPNPYEQYF.

The chain couples TRBV27 to TRBJ1-1; 9 bases are a match to TRBD1. CDR3 length: 13 amino acids. CDR1 is MNHEY, CDR2 SMNVEV, per germline (reference sequence). V shed 3 bases, J shed 7 bases, and the junction held 3 bases outside the gene matches. As DNA, the CDR3 is TGTGCCAGCAGTTTTACAGGGGGCCTTGAAGCTTTCTTT. Residues: CASSFTGGLEAFF.

The chain recombines TRBV27 with TRBJ1-1; D possibly corresponds to TRBD1 (5 bases). V lost 4 bases to trimming and J lost 9 bases, with 18 bases between them. Germline V gene lookup returns CDR1 MNHEY and CDR2 SMNVEV (reference sequence). The CDR3 loop spans 14 amino acids. Here the CDR3 DNA reads TGTGCCAGCAGTTCCAACCCAACGACAGAAAAAGCTTTCTTT. Encoded protein: CASSSNPTTEKAFF.

The gene calls are TRBV10-3 and TRBJ2-1; D might be TRBD2 (6 bases). This CDR3 region has 14 residues. Trimming took off 6 bases at V and 1 base at J, with 10 bases between the two ends. Germline CDR1 ENHRY, CDR2 SYGVKD. CDR3 loop: CAIRAGPSYNEQFF. In DNA form, the CDR3 reads TGTGCCATCAGGGCGGGGCCTTCCTACAATGAGCAGTTCTTC.

The J gene is TRBJ1-2, the V gene TRBV6-4; D perhaps matches TRBD1 (5 bases). Germline V gene lookup returns CDR1 MRHNA and CDR2 SNTAGT. Trimming left V 0 bases short and J 3 bases short, with 14 bases between. CDR3 size: 16 residues. Here the CDR3 reads CASSDSGGGVDYGYTF. DNA for the CDR3: TGTGCCAGCAGTGACTCAGGCGGGGGGGTTGACTATGGCTACACCTTC.

The chain carries TRBV7-2 and TRBJ2-3; 8 bases map to TRBD2. Germline V CDR1 and CDR2: SGHTA, FQGNSA. This CDR3 has 15 residues. The V and J ends lost 5 bases and 2 bases, in that order; junction bases with no gene match: 6. The CDR3 DNA reads TGTGCCAGCAGCCCTAGCGGGTTTTACACAGATACGCAGTATTTT. It specifies CASSPSGFYTDTQYF. Full variable domain (rest looked up from reference TRBV7-2 and TRBJ2-3): GAGVSQSPSNKVTEKGKDVELRCDPISGHTALYWYRQSLGQGLEFLIYFQGNSAPDKSGLPSDRFSAERTGGSVSTLTIQRTQQEDSAVYLCASSPSGFYTDTQYFGPGTRLTVL.

This clone occurred once. CDR3 in DNA: TGTGCCAGCAGTTTAATGAGAAAAGAGGGCTACACCTTC. Its translation: CASSLMRKEGYTF. This chain uses TRBV12-3 or TRBV12-4 with TRBJ1-2; D unresolved. Trimming took 2 bases from V and 8 from J, leaving 12 bases between them. This CDR3 is 13 amino acids long.

The rearrangement uses TRBV6-5 and TRBJ2-3; perhaps TRBD1 as D (5 bases). V shed 6 bases and J shed 4 bases, with 11 bases lying between them. The CDR3 spans 13 residues. In germline, CDR1 is MNHEY, CDR2 SVGAGI. The CDR3 spells CASRLQGPDTQYF. For the CDR3, the DNA is TGTGCCAGCAGGTTGCAGGGCCCAGATACGCAGTATTTT.

The J gene is TRBJ1-1, the V gene TRBV18; 7 bases align to TRBD1. CDR1 and CDR2 (germline): KGHSH, LQKENI. V gave up 4 bases and J gave up 0 bases; unmatched junction bases: 5. The CDR3 is 15 residues long. The CDR3: CASSLSDRMNTEAFF. The DNA of the CDR3 is TGTGCCAGCTCACTATCGGACAGGATGAACACTGAAGCTTTCTTT.

V is TRBV27 and J is TRBJ2-3; 10 bases match TRBD2. The CDR3 spans 15 residues. Trimming cost V 7 bases and J 2 bases; bases outside gene matches: 6. Germline loops: CDR1 MNHEY, CDR2 SMNVEV (reference sequence). CDR3 residues: CASTASGGPTDTQYF. The CDR3 DNA reads TGTGCCAGCACGGCTAGCGGGGGACCCACAGATACGCAGTATTTT.

V and J are TRBV19 and TRBJ2-5; possible D gene TRBD2, 5 bases. This CDR3 region has 14 residues. V was shortened by 3 bases and J by 4 bases, with 12 bases between the two germline ends. CDR1 and CDR2 (germline): LNHDA, SQIVND (reference sequence). The CDR3 DNA is TGTGCCAGTAGTATCGGGGTTTTAGGAGAGACCCAGTACTTC. Protein: CASSIGVLGETQYF.

This chain joins TRBV28 and TRBJ1-2; 8 positions match TRBD1. This CDR3 spans 13 amino acids. The V gene end was trimmed by 6 bases and the J gene end by 6 bases; junction bases not matched to a gene: 6. CDR1 and CDR2 (germline): MDHEN, SYDVKM. This chain's CDR3 is CASRVPGQDGYTF. The CDR3, as DNA: TGTGCCAGCAGGGTCCCGGGACAGGATGGCTACACCTTC.

The V gene is TRBV7-8, the J gene TRBJ2-7; D possibly corresponds to TRBD1 (5 bases). From germline, CDR1 is SGHVS and CDR2 FQNEAQ. This CDR3 is built from 15 residues. With 5 bases removed from V and 3 bases from J, the gap between germline ends came to 17 bases. CDR3 nucleotide sequence: TGTGCCAGCAGCCGAGCCCAGGGTGGTGGCTACGAGCAGTACTTC. Protein sequence: CASSRAQGGGYEQYF. Supplemented by reference TRBV7-8 and TRBJ2-7, the full variable domain reads GAGVSQSPRYKVAKRGQDVALRCDPISGHVSLFWYQQALGQGPEFLTYFQNEAQLDKSGLPSDRFFAERPEGSVSTLKIQRTQQEDSAVYLCASSRAQGGGYEQYFGPGTRLTVT.

There are many counts of this clone. The chain carries TRBV27 and TRBJ1-4; tentative D call: TRBD1 (5 bases). The V end was cut by 8 bases, the J end by 0 bases, with 10 bases between. This CDR3 is 14 amino acids long. Germline CDR1 reads MNHEY; CDR2 reads SMNVEV (reference sequence). The CDR3 DNA follows: TGTGCCAGCGGAGACAGAGCAACTAATGAAAAACTGTTTTTT. Translated: CASGDRATNEKLFF.

The CDR3 region is CASSLVRNEKLFF. The CDR3 coding sequence is TGTGCCAGCAGCTTGGTCCGGAATGAAAAACTGTTTTTT. J is TRBJ1-4 and V is TRBV11-2; D unresolved. V lost 3 bases and J 5 bases, leaving 7 bases between the germline ends. Germline V CDR1 and CDR2: SGHAT, FQNNGV. There are 13 residues in the CDR3.